This passage covers 9 T cell receptor beta chains from one sample sequenced in a study of T cells after yellow fever vaccination. TCRdb recomputed calls from the 5' RACE reads with MiXCR, one row per CDR3 protein. Altogether 300,000 or so distinct CDR3 sequences are present, 7% to 9% being singletons, with the ten largest covering around 17%. The specimen was PBMCs, collected more than 35 days after the first yellow fever vaccination. These receptors all come from a man aged 18-30 years who received the YFV17D yellow fever vaccine.

DNA for the CDR3: TGTGCCAGCAGCAGCCTGACAAGAAGGTCCACCGGGGAGCTGTTTTTT. Encoded protein: CASSSLTRRSTGELFF. The chain joins TRBV5-4 to TRBJ2-2; no clear D gene. The V and J ends lost 4 bases and 4 bases respectively, with 17 bases between them. The CDR3 spans 16 residues. Per the germline V gene, CDR1 is SGHNT and CDR2 is YYREEE (reference sequence).

This clonotype appeared many times. The chain links TRBV5-4 to TRBJ1-2; no clear D gene. Germline V gene sequence: CDR1 SGHNT, CDR2 YYREEE (reference sequence). Trimming removed 0 bases at V and 4 bases at J, with 13 bases between. The CDR3 length is 15 residues. The CDR3 nucleotides read TGTGCCAGCAGCTTGGAGAGCAGCCCTTCCTATGGCTACACCTTC. Residues: CASSLESSPSYGYTF.

This clonotype was seen more than once but under ten times. The J gene is TRBJ1-1, the V gene TRBV20-1, with D hard to call. The CDR3 runs to 14 residues. Germline values: CDR1 DFQATT, CDR2 SNEGSKA (reference sequence). Trimming removed 3 bases from V and 1 base from J, with 12 bases in between. The CDR3 here is CSASRGWGNTEAFF. CDR3 DNA: TGCAGTGCTAGCCGGGGATGGGGGAACACTGAAGCTTTCTTT.

This clonotype appeared a few times. V and J are TRBV7-2 and TRBJ1-5, with a tentative D call TRBD1 (5 bases). The V gene lost 4 bases and the J gene lost 2 bases, with 18 bases spanning the gap. Germline CDR1 reads SGHTA; CDR2 reads FQGNSA. The CDR3 is 17 amino acids. The CDR3 coding sequence is TGTGCCAGCAGCTCCGGAGGGGTCGGCGGGGGCAATCAGCCCCAGCATTTT. This gives the protein CASSSGGVGGGNQPQHF.

The V and J genes are TRBV7-2 and TRBJ2-7; 12 bases match TRBD2. V was clipped by 6 bases and J by 2 bases; unmatched bases: 5. This CDR3 region has 15 residues. Germline V gene lookup returns CDR1 SGHTA and CDR2 FQGNSA. CDR3 sequence reads: CASSVTSGGPYEQYF. CDR3 nucleotides: TGTGCCAGCAGTGTAACTAGCGGGGGGCCCTACGAGCAGTACTTC.

This clonotype was detected only a few times. The chain recombines TRBV12-5 with TRBJ2-7, with D perhaps TRBD1 or TRBD2 (6 bases each). V was trimmed by 0 bases and J by 2 bases, leaving 23 bases between them. The CDR3 is 19 amino acids. Germline V gene sequence: CDR1 LGHNT, CDR2 FRNRAP. The CDR3 bases are TGTGCTAGTGGTTTGGTCTTAAGGGGGGTTCTTCTGGAGCCCTACGAGCAGTACTTC. It translates to CASGLVLRGVLLEPYEQYF.

For this clonotype: This sequence may be a read error, since a much larger clone differs from it by one base. Because it lacks the conserved phenylalanine or tryptophan at the end, this CDR3 is likely a read error. The chain carries TRBV5-1 and TRBJ2-1; D is perhaps TRBD2 (6 bases). Trimming took off 2 bases at V and 6 bases at J, with 15 bases between the two ends. Germline loops: CDR1 SGHRS, CDR2 YFSETQ. There are 15 residues in the CDR3. CDR3 residues: CASSFSPGGVNEQFY. CDR3 bases: TGCGCCAGCAGCTTTTCCCCAGGAGGGGTCAATGAGCAGTTCTAC.

In its sample, this clonotype was seen a few times. The chain couples TRBV18 to TRBJ2-2, with 9 nucleotides matching TRBD1. The CDR3 contains 15 residues. Germline trimming cut 8 bases from V and 6 bases from J; bases unmatched to any gene: 10. Germline assignment: CDR1 KGHSH and CDR2 LQKENI. This chain's CDR3 is CASRSGQGLPGELFF. As DNA, the CDR3 is TGTGCCAGCAGATCCGGACAGGGGTTACCCGGGGAGCTGTTTTTT.

The V and J genes are TRBV3-1 and TRBJ1-4; D unclear. V lost 1 base and J lost 0, with 9 bases in between. Germline values: CDR1 LGHDT, CDR2 YNNKEL (reference sequence). The CDR3 length is 16 residues. CDR3 DNA: TGTGCCAGCAGCCAAGCCCAGCTGACAACTAATGAAAAACTGTTTTTT. It is translated as CASSQAQLTTNEKLFF.